Detailed here is one T cell receptor (beta chain). Its antigen is not known. The data are from a study of cytomegalovirus exposure and HLA in healthy donors. Points from the study as a whole: Accounts indicate the classifier identified cytomegalovirus status with strong specificity and sensitivity.

Assay used: immunoSEQ multiplex PCR; TCRdb lists only in-frame clones, some missing. This repertoire shows 150,000 to 200,000 clones, about nine tenths found once; its top ten account for 5.5% to 6%. V gave up 7 bases and J gave up 1 base; unmatched junction bases: 8. CDR3 length: 15 residues. Germline CDR1 MNHEY, CDR2 SVGAGI. Sequencing was carried out using PBMCs. The V and J genes are TRBV6-5 and TRBJ2-3; TRBD1 aligns across 7 bases. The source of this sequence is a woman in her thirties in good health and CMV-seronegative. The CDR3 bases are TGTGCCAGCACCAAAGGGGACAGACGCACAGATACGCAGTATTTT. It is translated as CASTKGDRRTDTQYF.